Following are 4 T cell receptor beta chains from one sample sequenced in a study of patients and donors after allogeneic stem cell transplantation. One entry per CDR3 protein, called by TCRdb with MiXCR from the RT-PCR reads. The sample yields approximately 98,000 distinct CDR3 sequences, around 36% seen once. The sequenced material came from blood, either unsorted or a sorted T cell fraction (not recorded which). These receptors were taken from a human donor who was either an allogeneic HSCT recipient or a stem cell or donor lymphocyte infusion donor (not recorded which). It is not recorded whose cells these are; they may come from a transplant donor.

The chain links TRBV20-1 to TRBJ2-7; TRBD2 might be the D (5 bases). The V and J ends lost 6 bases and 3 bases respectively, with 18 bases between them. The CDR3 runs 14 residues. The germline gives CDR1 DFQATT, CDR2 SNEGSKA (reference sequence). The CDR3 region is CSATYAEASYEQYF. The CDR3 DNA is TGCAGTGCAACGTATGCGGAGGCGAGCTACGAGCAGTACTTC.

This clonotype was counted only a few times. V gene TRBV2 combines with J gene TRBJ1-2; D possibly corresponds to TRBD1 (6 bases). Germline V gene lookup returns CDR1 SNHLY and CDR2 FYNNEI. The germline V and J ends were trimmed by 6 bases and 10 bases, with 21 bases remaining between them. CDR3 length: 14 residues. CDR3 sequence: CASSHSGTTGHYTF. CDR3 sequence (DNA): TGTGCCAGCAGCCACTCCGGGACAACGGGGCACTACACCTTC.

This rearrangement joins TRBV20-1 to TRBJ2-7; 9 bases line up with TRBD1. From germline, CDR1 is DFQATT and CDR2 SNEGSKA (reference sequence). J was trimmed by 2 bases and V by 4 bases; bases with no gene match: 3. The CDR3 is 13 residues long. The CDR3 loop reads CSAKGQGPYEQYF. CDR3 bases: TGCAGTGCTAAGGGACAGGGTCCCTACGAGCAGTACTTC.

This clonotype was picked up a small number of times. The genes are TRBV27 and TRBJ2-5; a possible D gene is TRBD2 (5 bases). This CDR3 spans 14 amino acids. The germline V gene encodes CDR1 MNHEY and CDR2 SMNVEV (reference sequence). V was trimmed by 5 bases and J by 5 bases, leaving 15 bases between them. CDR3: CASSPPVPGETQYF. The CDR3 DNA sequence: TGTGCCAGCAGTCCCCCCGTCCCGGGGGAGACCCAGTACTTC.